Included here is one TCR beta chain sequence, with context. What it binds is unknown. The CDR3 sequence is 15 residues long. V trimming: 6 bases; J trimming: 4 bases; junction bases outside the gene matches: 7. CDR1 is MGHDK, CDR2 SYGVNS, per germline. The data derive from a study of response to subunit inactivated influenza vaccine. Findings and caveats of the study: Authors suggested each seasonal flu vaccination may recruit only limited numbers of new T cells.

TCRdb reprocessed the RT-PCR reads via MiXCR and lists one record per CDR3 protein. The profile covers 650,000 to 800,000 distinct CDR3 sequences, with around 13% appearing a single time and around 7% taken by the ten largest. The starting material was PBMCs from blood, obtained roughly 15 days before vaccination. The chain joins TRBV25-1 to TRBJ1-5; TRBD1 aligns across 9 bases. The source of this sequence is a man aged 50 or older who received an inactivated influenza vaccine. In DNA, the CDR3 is TGTGCCAGCAGCCCGGGACAGGGCCTAAATCAGCCCCAGCATTTT. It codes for CASSPGQGLNQPQHF.